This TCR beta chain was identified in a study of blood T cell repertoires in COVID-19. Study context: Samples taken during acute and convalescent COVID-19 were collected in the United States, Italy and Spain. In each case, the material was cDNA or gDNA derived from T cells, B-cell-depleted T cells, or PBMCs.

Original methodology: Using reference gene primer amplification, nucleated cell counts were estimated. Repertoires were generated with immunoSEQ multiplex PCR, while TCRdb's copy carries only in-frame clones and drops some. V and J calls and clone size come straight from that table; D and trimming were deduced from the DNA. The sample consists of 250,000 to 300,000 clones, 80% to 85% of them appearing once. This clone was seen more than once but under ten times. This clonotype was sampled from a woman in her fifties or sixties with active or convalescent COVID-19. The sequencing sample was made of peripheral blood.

In DNA form, the CDR3 reads TGTGCCAGCAGTGAAGTGGGCAGGGGCTACTACGAGCAGTACTTC. It specifies CASSEVGRGYYEQYF. The chain carries TRBV6-1 and TRBJ2-7; TRBD1 is a possible D gene (6 bases). The CDR3 runs to 15 residues. In germline, CDR1 is MNHNS, CDR2 SASEGT. Trimming pared 1 base from V and 3 bases from J, leaving 13 bases between.